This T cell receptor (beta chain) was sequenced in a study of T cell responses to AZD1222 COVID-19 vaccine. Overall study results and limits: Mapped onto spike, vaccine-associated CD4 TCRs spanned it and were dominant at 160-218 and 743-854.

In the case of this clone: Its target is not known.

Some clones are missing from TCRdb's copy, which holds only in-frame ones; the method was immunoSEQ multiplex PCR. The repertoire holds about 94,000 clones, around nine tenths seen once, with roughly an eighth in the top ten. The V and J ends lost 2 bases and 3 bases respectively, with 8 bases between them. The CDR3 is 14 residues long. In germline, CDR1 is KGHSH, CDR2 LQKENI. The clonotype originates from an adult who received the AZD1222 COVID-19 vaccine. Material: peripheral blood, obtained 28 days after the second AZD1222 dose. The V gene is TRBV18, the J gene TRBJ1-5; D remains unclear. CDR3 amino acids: CASSPGGINQPQHF. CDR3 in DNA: TGTGCCAGCTCACCAGGAGGAATCAATCAGCCCCAGCATTTT.